Here is one T cell receptor beta chain with its context. At one end, the junction sequence differs from germline, possibly due to a read error. Germline V lookup: CDR1 LNHDA, CDR2 SQIVND (reference sequence). The CDR3 is made up of 14 amino acids. The sample comes from a study of tumor T cells in aggressive B-cell lymphoma. The data were produced by immunoSEQ multiplex PCR, yet TCRdb's version contains in-frame clones alone and is incomplete. Among roughly 2,000 clones listed, 87% were seen once. This rearrangement joins TRBV19 to TRBJ2-7, with 8 nucleotides matching TRBD1. The specimen sequenced was tumor tissue. The receptor was isolated from an adult with diffuse large B cell lymphoma. The CDR3 DNA follows: TGTGCCAGTAGTGGGCGACAGGGGTATAACGAGCAGTACTTT. Encoded protein: CASSGRQGYNEQYF.